The present TCR beta chain was sequenced within a study of blood T cell repertoires in COVID-19. At the level of the study: The United States, Italy and Spain supplied acute and convalescent COVID-19 samples.

Authors' methods: Amplification of reference gene primers was used by the study to estimate nucleated cell counts. This table comes from immunoSEQ multiplex PCR, and its TCRdb copy is limited to in-frame clones, with some not included. Clone size and V and J calls were adopted from that table, with D and trimming inferred from the DNA. The data contain under 250,000 clones, approximately 86% of them seen just once; the ten biggest clones take up around 1.6%. Germline CDR1 and CDR2: SGHTS and YDEGEE. The CDR3 loop spans 14 amino acids. V shed 4 bases and J 3 bases; nucleotides not matched to a gene: 6. A few counts support this clone.

This clonotype originated in a woman aged 60 to 75 who had recovered from COVID-19. The rearrangement joins TRBV5-8 to TRBJ1-2, with 7 bases that match TRBD1. Sequenced material: peripheral blood. Here the CDR3 DNA reads TGTGCCAGCAGCATTTCTACAGGGGACTATGGCTACACCTTC. Protein: CASSISTGDYGYTF.